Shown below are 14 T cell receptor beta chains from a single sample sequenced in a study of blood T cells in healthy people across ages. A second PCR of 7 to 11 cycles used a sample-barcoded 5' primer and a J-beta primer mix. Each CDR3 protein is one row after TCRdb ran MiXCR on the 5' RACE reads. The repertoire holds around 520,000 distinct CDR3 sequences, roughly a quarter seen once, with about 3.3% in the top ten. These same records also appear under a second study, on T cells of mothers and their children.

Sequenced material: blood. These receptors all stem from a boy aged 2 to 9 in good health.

The CDR3 reads CASKSDRSNTEAFF. DNA for the CDR3: TGTGCCAGCAAAAGCGACAGGAGTAACACTGAAGCTTTCTTT. The chain combines TRBV6-2 or TRBV6-3 with TRBJ1-1; a possible D gene is TRBD1 (6 bases). V lost 7 bases and J 2 bases, leaving 14 bases between the germline ends. CDR3 length equals 14 residues. Germline CDR1 and CDR2: MNHEY and SVGEGT.

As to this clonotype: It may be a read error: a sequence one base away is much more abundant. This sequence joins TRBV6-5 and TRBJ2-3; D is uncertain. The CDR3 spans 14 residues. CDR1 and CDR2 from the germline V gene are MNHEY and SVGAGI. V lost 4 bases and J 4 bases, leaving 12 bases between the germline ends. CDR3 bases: TGTGCCAGCAGTTGGAACCCGACCCCAGATACGCAGTATTTT. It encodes CASSWNPTPDTQYF.

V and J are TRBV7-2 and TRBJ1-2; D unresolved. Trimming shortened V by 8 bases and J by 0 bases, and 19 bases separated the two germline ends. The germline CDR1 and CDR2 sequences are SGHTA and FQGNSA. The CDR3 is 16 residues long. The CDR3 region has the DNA TGTGCCAGCCTGAAACAGACCGGACTAACTAACTATGGCTACACCTTC. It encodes CASLKQTGLTNYGYTF.

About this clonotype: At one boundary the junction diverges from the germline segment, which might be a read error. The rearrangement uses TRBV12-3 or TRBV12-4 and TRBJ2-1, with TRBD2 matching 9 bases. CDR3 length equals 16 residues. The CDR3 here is CASSSAGGSSYNGQFF. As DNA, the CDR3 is TGTGCCAGCAGTTCCGCGGGAGGGAGCTCCTACAATGGGCAGTTCTTC.

CDR3 DNA: TGTGCCAGCAGTCGAAAACCGGGAGAGACCCAGTACTTC. Amino acid sequence: CASSRKPGETQYF. This chain connects TRBV6-2 or TRBV6-3 to TRBJ2-5; D remains unclear. The V end was cut by 5 bases, the J end by 4 bases, with 11 bases between. The CDR3 contains 13 residues. From germline, CDR1 is MNHEY and CDR2 SVGEGT.

CDR3 nucleotides: TGCAGTGCCCCGGGGCAGATCTCCTACAATGAGCAGTTCTTC. Translation gives CSAPGQISYNEQFF. The chain joins TRBV20-1 to TRBJ2-1, with D possibly called TRBD1 or TRBD2 (5 bases each). Germline CDR1 DFQATT, CDR2 SNEGSKA (reference sequence). The CDR3 runs to 14 residues. The V and J ends lost 6 bases and 0 bases respectively, with 12 bases between them.

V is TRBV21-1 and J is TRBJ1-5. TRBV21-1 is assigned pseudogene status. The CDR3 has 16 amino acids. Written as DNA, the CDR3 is TGTGCCAGCAGCAAATTCACAGCTTATAGCAATCAGCCCCAGCATTTT. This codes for CASSKFTAYSNQPQHF.

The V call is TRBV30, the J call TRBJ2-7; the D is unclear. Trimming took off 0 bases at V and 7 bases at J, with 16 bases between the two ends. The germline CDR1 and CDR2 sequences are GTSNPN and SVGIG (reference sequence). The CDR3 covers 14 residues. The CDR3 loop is CAWSVLQVESEQYF. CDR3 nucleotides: TGTGCCTGGAGTGTACTGCAGGTAGAATCTGAGCAGTACTTC.

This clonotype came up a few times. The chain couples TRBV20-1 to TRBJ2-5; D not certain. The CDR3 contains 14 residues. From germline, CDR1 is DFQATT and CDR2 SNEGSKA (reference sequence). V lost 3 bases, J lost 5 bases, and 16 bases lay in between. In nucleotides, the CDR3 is TGCAGTGCTAGGCACCCGGAATCTGGGGAGACCCAGTACTTC. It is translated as CSARHPESGETQYF.

CDR3 coding DNA: TGTGCCAGCAGCCAAGGCGGGACAGGGGCCCAAGAGACCCAGTACTTC. This sequence encodes CASSQGGTGAQETQYF. This chain joins TRBV3-1 and TRBJ2-5; TRBD1 matches 10 bases. The CDR3 covers 16 residues. V lost 1 base, J lost 1 base, and 3 bases stayed unmatched. Germline V gene data show CDR1 as LGHDT and CDR2 as YNNKEL (reference sequence).

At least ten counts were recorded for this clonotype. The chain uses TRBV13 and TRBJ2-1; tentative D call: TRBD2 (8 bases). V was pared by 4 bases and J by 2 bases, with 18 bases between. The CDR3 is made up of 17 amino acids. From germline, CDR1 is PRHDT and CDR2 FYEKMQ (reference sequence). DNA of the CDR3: TGTGCCAGCAGCTCAGGGGGACTAGTGAGGCCCTACAATGAGCAGTTCTTC. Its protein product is CASSSGGLVRPYNEQFF.

The CDR3 sequence is CASRPQGQETQYF. The CDR3 coding sequence is TGTGCCAGCAGGCCACAGGGGCAGGAGACCCAGTACTTC. The V call is TRBV12-3 or TRBV12-4, the J call TRBJ2-5, with 7 bases lining up with TRBD1. With 6 bases clipped from V and 5 bases from J, the junction kept 6 bases outside the gene matches. The CDR3 is made up of 13 amino acids.

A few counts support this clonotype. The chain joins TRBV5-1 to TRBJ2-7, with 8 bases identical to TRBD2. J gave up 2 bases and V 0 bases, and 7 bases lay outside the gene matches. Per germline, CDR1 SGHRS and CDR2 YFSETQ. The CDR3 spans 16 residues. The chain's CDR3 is CASSLVPGTSTYEQYF. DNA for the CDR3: TGCGCCAGCAGCTTGGTACCTGGGACTAGTACCTACGAGCAGTACTTC.

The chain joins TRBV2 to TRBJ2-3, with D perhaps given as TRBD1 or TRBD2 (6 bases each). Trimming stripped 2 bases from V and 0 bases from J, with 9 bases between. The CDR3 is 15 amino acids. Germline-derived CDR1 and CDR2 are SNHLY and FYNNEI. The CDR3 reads CASSEWRGSTDTQYF. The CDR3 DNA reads TGTGCCAGCAGTGAATGGAGGGGGAGCACAGATACGCAGTATTTT.